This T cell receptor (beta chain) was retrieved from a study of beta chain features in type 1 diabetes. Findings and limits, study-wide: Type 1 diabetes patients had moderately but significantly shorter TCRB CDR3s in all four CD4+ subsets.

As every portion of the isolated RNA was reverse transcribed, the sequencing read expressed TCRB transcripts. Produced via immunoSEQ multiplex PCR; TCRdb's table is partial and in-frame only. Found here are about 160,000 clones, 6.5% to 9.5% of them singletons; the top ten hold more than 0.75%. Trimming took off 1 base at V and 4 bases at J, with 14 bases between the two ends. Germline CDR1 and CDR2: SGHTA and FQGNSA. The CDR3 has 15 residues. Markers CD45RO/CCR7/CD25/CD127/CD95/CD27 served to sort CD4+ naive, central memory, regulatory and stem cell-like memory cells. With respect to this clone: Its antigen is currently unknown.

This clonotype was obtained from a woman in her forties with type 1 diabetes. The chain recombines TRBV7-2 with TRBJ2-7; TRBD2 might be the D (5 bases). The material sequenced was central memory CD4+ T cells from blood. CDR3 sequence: CASSLGLARQYEQYF. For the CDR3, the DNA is TGTGCCAGCAGCTTAGGGCTAGCTAGGCAGTACGAGCAGTACTTC.